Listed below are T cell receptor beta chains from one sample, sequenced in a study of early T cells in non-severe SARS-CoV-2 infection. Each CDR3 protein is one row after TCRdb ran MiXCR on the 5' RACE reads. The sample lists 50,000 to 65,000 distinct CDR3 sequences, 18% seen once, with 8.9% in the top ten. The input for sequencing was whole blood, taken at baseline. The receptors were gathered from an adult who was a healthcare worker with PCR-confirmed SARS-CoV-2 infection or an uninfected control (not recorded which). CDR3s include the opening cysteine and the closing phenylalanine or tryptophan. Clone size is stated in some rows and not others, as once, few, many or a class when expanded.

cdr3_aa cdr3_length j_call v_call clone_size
CASSYGWEQYF 11 TRBJ2-3 TRBV6-2/TRBV6-3 .
CASSEGQVSSYNEQFF 16 TRBJ2-1 TRBV9 .
CASSGNRGNQPQHF 14 TRBJ1-5 TRBV28 few
CASSLEATHPYNEQFF 16 TRBJ2-1 TRBV7-2 many
CASSFDQRAAYGYTF 15 TRBJ1-2 TRBV27 .
CASSIVGGSSYNEQFF 16 TRBJ2-1 TRBV19 few
CASSPEQWTKAFF 13 TRBJ1-1 TRBV7-2 .
CASSDAADTQYF 12 TRBJ2-3 TRBV27 few
CAISGRDPYNSPLHF 15 TRBJ1-6 TRBV10-3 few
CASSIPIGDRYFYEQYF 17 TRBJ2-7 TRBV6-2/TRBV6-3 many
CASSPRPTRRQFF 13 TRBJ2-1 TRBV27 few
CASRPSEGTGLEQYF 15 TRBJ2-7 TRBV2 many